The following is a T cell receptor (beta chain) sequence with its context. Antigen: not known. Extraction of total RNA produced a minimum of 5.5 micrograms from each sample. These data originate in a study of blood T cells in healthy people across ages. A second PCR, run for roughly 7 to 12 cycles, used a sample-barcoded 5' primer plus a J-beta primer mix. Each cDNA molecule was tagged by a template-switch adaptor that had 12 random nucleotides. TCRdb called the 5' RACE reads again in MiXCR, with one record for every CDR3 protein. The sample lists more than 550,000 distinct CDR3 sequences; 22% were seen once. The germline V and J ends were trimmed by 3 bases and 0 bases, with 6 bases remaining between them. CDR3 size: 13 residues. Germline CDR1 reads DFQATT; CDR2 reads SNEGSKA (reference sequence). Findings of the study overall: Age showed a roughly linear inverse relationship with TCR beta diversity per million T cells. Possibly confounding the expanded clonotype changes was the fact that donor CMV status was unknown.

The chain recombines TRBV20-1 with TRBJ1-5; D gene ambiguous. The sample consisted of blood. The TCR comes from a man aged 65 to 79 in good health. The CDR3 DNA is TGCAGTGCTAGGGGGTATAGCAATCAGCCCCAGCATTTT. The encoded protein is CSARGYSNQPQHF.